This T cell receptor beta chain was obtained from a study of spatial heterogeneity in lung cancer. The time point: sample taken at primary tumor resection. Donors were approximately 70 untreated early-stage non-small cell lung cancer patients. Whole RNA came from tumor, nontumor lung or frozen PBMC and was sequenced without being sorted. TCR cDNA molecules each carried a unique molecular identifier. Via MiXCR, TCRdb re-called the 5' RACE reads, giving one row per CDR3 protein. The sample has about 2,600 distinct CDR3 sequences, less than 15% seen once. By its share, this clonotype is medium-sized. CDR1 is LNHDA and CDR2 is SQIVND in the germline V gene (reference sequence). The CDR3 covers 14 residues. V was shortened by 3 bases and J by 6 bases, with 13 bases between the two germline ends.

This sequence joins TRBV19 and TRBJ2-3; D uncertain. This specimen was normal lung tissue next to the tumor, taken at surgery. The origin of this receptor is a female donor with early-stage non-small cell lung cancer. The CDR3 loop is CASSIGGRSDTQYF. The CDR3 coding sequence is TGTGCCAGTAGTATCGGTGGAAGGTCGGATACGCAGTATTTT.